This T cell receptor beta chain was sequenced in a study of cytomegalovirus exposure and HLA in healthy donors. The CDR3 sequence is 12 residues long. Germline V lookup: CDR1 SNHLY, CDR2 FYNNEI. Study-level findings and limits: A missense DCLRE1C variant was associated with V- and J-gene trimming of TCR beta chains in a later analysis, and an independent cohort replicated the association. Immune exposure information available was restricted to CMV serostatus.

Researchers ran the PCR with 60 Vbeta and 13 Jbeta primers. Libraries were prepared by immunoSEQ multiplex PCR; TCRdb keeps only in-frame clonotypes and omits some of them. This repertoire shows fewer than 200,000 clones, 9.5% found once; its top ten account for approximately 1.5%. Turning to this clone: Its antigen is still unknown. At one end, the junction sequence differs from germline, possibly due to a read error. In the same sample, other DNA sequences code for this CDR3.

Sequenced sample: PBMCs. The chain is built from TRBV2 and TRBJ2-1, with a weak D call TRBD1 (5 bases). This receptor was obtained from a woman in her 30s in good health and CMV-seropositive. The chain's CDR3 is CASSFIAGEQFF. The CDR3 DNA is TGTGCAAGCAGTTTTATAGCAGGGGAGCAGTTCTTC.